One TCR beta chain is described in this entry. One entry per CDR3 protein, called by TCRdb with MiXCR from the RT-PCR reads. The sample yields around 600,000 distinct CDR3 sequences, over 9% seen once. This entry comes from a study of response to subunit inactivated influenza vaccine. The sample also formed part of further work on T cells expressing NK-cell markers. From that study: The authors made TCR beta cDNA libraries by 5'RACE template switching. This switching added a universal primer site and UMIs. TCR beta repertoires came from sorted CD3+CD56+NKG2C+, CD3+CD56+NKG2C- and CD3+CD56-NKG2C+ T cells. A handful of donors had dominant NKG2C+ clonotypes that comprised roughly 1.0-8% of their CD8+ T cells. These clonotypes, the leaders elsewhere, also led the CD3+CD56-NKG2C+ fraction in a few donors.

This sequence originates from a man aged 50 or older who received an inactivated influenza vaccine. The sample was PBMCs from blood, taken on the day of vaccination.

The CDR3 DNA sequence: TGCAGCGTTGAAATTGGACAGTTCAAAAACATTCAGTACTTC. Translation: CSVEIGQFKNIQYF. The chain has TRBV29-1 and TRBJ2-4, with a possible D match to TRBD1 (6 bases). The CDR3 extends over 14 amino acids. V gave up 2 bases and J gave up 3 bases, with 11 bases separating them. The germline V gene encodes CDR1 SQVTM and CDR2 ANQGSEA.